This T cell receptor (beta chain) was identified in a study of somatic mutations in cytotoxic T cells in rheumatoid arthritis. Both CD4+ and CD8+ cells were separated through positive magnetic bead selection, and their purity was verified using flow cytometry. The CDR3 contains 12 residues. CDR1 is SEHNR, CDR2 FQNEAQ, per germline (reference sequence). V was shortened by 5 bases and J by 7 bases, with 11 bases between the two germline ends. About this clone itself: Its antigen is unknown.

Whole-study findings and limits: Clonality measured in CD8+ T cells did not differ significantly between rheumatoid arthritis patients and age-matched healthy controls. Researchers did not know the antigen targets of the expanded CD8+ clones.

Some clones are missing from TCRdb's copy, which holds only in-frame ones; the method was immunoSEQ multiplex PCR. The sample has roughly 10,000 clones; around nine tenths are singletons. This receptor was identified in a woman between 18 and 29 years old with rheumatoid arthritis. The chain uses TRBV7-9 and TRBJ1-1; D is perhaps TRBD1 (6 bases). The sequenced sample consisted of CD4+ T cells sorted from blood. CDR3 amino acids: CASSVGQFEAFF. DNA of the CDR3: TGTGCCAGCAGCGTCGGACAGTTTGAAGCTTTCTTT.